Each of the 4 T cell receptor beta chains below was sequenced from the same sample in a study of CD8 T cell repertoires and HIV-1 epitope variants. No antigen has been assigned to these receptors. Generated by immunoSEQ multiplex PCR, the TCRdb table keeps only in-frame clones and is missing some. Of under 7,500 clones listed, about 65% are singletons. The sequencing sample was made of cultured CD8+ T cells derived from PBMCs. These receptors were collected from a male donor with HIV.

This sequence joins TRBV28 and TRBJ2-1; D not certain. Trimming shortened V by 8 bases and J by 6 bases, and 11 bases separated the two germline ends. This CDR3 is 12 amino acids long. Germline CDR1 reads MDHEN; CDR2 reads SYDVKM. CDR3 residues: CASRVRFNEQFF. DNA of the CDR3: TGTGCCAGCCGGGTAAGATTCAATGAGCAGTTCTTC.

The J gene is TRBJ1-1, the V gene TRBV9, with 7 positions matching TRBD1. Germline CDR1 SGDLS, CDR2 YYNGEE. The CDR3 is 13 residues long. Losses at the gene ends were 2 bases for V and 6 bases for J; bases not matched to a gene: 4. The CDR3 DNA reads as TGTGCCAGCAGCGTCGGACAGGTTTCTGAAGCTTTCTTT. Its protein is CASSVGQVSEAFF. The entire variable domain, with the rest obtained from reference TRBV9 and TRBJ1-1, is as follows: DSGVTQTPKHLITATGQRVTLRCSPRSGDLSVYWYQQSLDQGLQFLIQYYNGEERAKGNILERFSAQQFPDLHSELNLSSLELGDSALYFCASSVGQVSEAFFGQGTRLTVV.

The chain couples TRBV6-5 to TRBJ1-5, with D possibly matching TRBD1 (5 bases). Germline V gives CDR1 MNHEY, CDR2 SVGAGI. This CDR3 comprises 15 residues. With 0 bases removed from V and 3 bases from J, the gap between germline ends came to 9 bases. The CDR3 nucleotides are TGTGCCAGCAGTTACTCGGGGGGTCTCAATCAGCCCCAGCATTTT. Its protein product is CASSYSGGLNQPQHF.

V usage is TRBV4-1 and J usage is TRBJ1-5; a possible D gene is TRBD1 (5 bases). Germline loops: CDR1 MGHRA, CDR2 YSYEKL. The ends were cut back, 3 bases at V and 7 bases at J, with 16 bases in the middle. The CDR3 consists of 15 residues. The CDR3 DNA is TGCGCCAGCAGCCAGGTCCTCGGGGGTAACCAGCCCCAGCATTTT. Amino acid sequence: CASSQVLGGNQPQHF.